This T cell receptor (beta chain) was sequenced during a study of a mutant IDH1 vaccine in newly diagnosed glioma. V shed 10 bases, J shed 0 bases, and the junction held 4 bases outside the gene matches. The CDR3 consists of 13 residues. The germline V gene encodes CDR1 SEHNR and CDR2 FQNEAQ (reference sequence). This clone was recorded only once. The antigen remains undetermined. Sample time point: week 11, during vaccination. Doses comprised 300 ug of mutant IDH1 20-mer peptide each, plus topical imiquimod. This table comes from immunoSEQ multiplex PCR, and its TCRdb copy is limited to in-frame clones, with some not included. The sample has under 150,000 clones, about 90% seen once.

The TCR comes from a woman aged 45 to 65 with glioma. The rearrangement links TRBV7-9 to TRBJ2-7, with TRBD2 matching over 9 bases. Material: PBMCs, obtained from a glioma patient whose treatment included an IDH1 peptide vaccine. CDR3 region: CATGTSLSYEQYF. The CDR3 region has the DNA TGTGCCACCGGGACTAGCCTCTCCTACGAGCAGTACTTC.